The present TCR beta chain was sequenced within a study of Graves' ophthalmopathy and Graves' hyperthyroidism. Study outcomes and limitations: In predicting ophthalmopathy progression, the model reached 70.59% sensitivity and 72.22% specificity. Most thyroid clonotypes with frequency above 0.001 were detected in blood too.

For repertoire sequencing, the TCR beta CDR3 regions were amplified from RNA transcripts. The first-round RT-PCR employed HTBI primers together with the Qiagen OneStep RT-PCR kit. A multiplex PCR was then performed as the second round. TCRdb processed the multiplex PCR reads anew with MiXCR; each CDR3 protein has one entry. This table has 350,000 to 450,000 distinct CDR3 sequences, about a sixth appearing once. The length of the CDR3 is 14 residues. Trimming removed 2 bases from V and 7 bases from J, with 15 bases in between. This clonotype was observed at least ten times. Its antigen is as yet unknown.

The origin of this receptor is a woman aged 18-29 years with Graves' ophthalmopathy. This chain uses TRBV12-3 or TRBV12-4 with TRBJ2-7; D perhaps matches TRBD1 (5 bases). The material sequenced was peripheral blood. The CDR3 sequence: CASSLLLIQGEQYF. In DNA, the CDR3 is TGTGCCAGCAGTTTACTATTGATTCAGGGAGAGCAGTACTTC.